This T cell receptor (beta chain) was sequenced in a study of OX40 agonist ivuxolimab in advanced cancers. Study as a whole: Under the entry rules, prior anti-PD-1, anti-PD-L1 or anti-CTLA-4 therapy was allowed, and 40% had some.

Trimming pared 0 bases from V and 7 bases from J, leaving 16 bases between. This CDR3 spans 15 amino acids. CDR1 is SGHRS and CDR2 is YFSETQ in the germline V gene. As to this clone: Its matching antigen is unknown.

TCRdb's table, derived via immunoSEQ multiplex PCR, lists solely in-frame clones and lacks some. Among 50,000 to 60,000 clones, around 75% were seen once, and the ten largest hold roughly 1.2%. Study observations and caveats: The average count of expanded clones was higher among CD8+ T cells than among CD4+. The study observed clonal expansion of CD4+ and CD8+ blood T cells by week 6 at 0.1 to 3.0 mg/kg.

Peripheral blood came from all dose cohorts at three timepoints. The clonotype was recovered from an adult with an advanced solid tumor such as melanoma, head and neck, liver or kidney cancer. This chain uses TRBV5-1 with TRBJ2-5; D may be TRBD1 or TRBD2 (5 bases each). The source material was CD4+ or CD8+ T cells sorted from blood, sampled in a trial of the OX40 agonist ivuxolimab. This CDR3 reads CASSLEGGFQGTQYF. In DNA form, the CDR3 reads TGCGCCAGCAGCTTGGAAGGCGGGTTTCAGGGGACCCAGTACTTC.